This is a list of T cell receptor beta chains from one sample in a study of cytotoxic CD8 clonotypes in ibrutinib-treated CLL. TCRdb's table, derived via immunoSEQ multiplex PCR, lists solely in-frame clones and lacks some. The sample yields roughly 250,000 clones, 70% seen once. The sequencing used PBMCs, collected after 24 months of ibrutinib treatment. Every receptor here comes from a human donor with chronic lymphocytic leukemia. The CDR3 runs from the conserved cysteine through the conserved F or W. The D gene is left open where the match is weak. Where a row states a size, it is once, few, many or the class of an expanded clone; other rows omit it.

D: TRBD1
J: TRBJ2-5
size: -
V: TRBV30
CDR3: CAWSHGTGARKQETQYF
DNA: TGTGCCTGGAGTCACGGGACAGGGGCCCGCAAACAAGAGACCCAGTACTTC

D: -
J: TRBJ1-1
size: -
V: TRBV18
CDR3: CASSPRGVRPEAFF
DNA: TGTGCCAGCTCACCGAGGGGGGTTAGGCCTGAAGCTTTCTTT

D: TRBD1
J: TRBJ1-5
size: -
V: TRBV2
CDR3: CASGGDRGDQPQHF
DNA: TGTGCCAGCGGGGGGGACAGGGGAGATCAGCCCCAGCATTTT

D: TRBD2
J: TRBJ2-7
size: -
V: TRBV9
CDR3: CASSRTSGIFSYEQYF
DNA: TGTGCCAGCAGCAGGACTAGCGGGATCTTCTCCTACGAGCAGTACTTC

D: TRBD2
J: TRBJ2-1
size: -
V: TRBV28
CDR3: CASSLLSGDYNEQFF
DNA: TGTGCCAGCAGTCTATTGAGCGGGGACTACAATGAGCAGTTCTTC

D: TRBD2
J: TRBJ2-7
size: once
V: TRBV28
CDR3: CASMLAGDRDEQYF
DNA: TGTGCCAGCATGCTAGCGGGAGACCGGGACGAGCAGTACTTC

D: -
J: TRBJ1-2
size: -
V: TRBV6-5
CDR3: CASGQQGFYGYTF
DNA: TGTGCCAGCGGCCAGCAGGGATTTTATGGCTACACCTTC

D: TRBD2
J: TRBJ2-7
size: -
V: TRBV15
CDR3: CATRSSGTYEQYF
DNA: TGTGCCACCCGATCTAGCGGGACCTACGAGCAGTACTTC

D: -
J: TRBJ1-2
size: few
V: TRBV6-5
CDR3: CASSESRAGGYTF
DNA: TGTGCCAGCAGCGAGTCCCGTGCGGGTGGCTACACCTTC

D: -
J: TRBJ1-5
size: -
V: TRBV29-1
CDR3: CSVGQGWNQPQHF
DNA: TGCAGCGTTGGGCAGGGGTGGAATCAGCCCCAGCATTTT

D: TRBD2
J: TRBJ2-5
size: -
V: TRBV19
CDR3: CAVGTGGLAGVETQYF
DNA: TGTGCCGTTGGGACGGGAGGACTAGCGGGAGTAGAGACCCAGTACTTC

D: TRBD1
J: TRBJ2-7
size: -
V: TRBV29-1
CDR3: CSVYRQGEEQYF
DNA: TGCAGCGTTTATAGACAGGGTGAGGAGCAGTACTTC

D: -
J: TRBJ2-1
size: few
V: TRBV4-2
CDR3: CASSQDRGSYNEQFF
DNA: TGTGCCAGCAGCCAAGACAGGGGCTCCTACAATGAGCAGTTCTTC

D: -
J: TRBJ1-5
size: -
V: TRBV19
CDR3: CASSIAVGALRQDQPQHF
DNA: TGTGCCAGTAGTATTGCCGTGGGGGCTTTAAGGCAGGATCAGCCCCAGCATTTT

D: TRBD2
J: TRBJ2-1
size: few
V: TRBV7-2
CDR3: CASSLDPSGAEQFF
DNA: TGTGCCAGCAGCTTAGATCCTAGCGGGGCTGAGCAGTTCTTC

D: TRBD2
J: TRBJ2-7
size: few
V: TRBV4-2
CDR3: CASSLRRSGSYEQYF
DNA: TGTGCCAGCAGCCTGCGGCGCAGCGGGAGCTACGAGCAGTACTTC

D: -
J: TRBJ2-1
size: -
V: TRBV9
CDR3: CASSVLAGLYNEQFF
DNA: TGTGCCAGCAGCGTGCTGGCGGGTTTGTACAATGAGCAGTTCTTC

D: TRBD2
J: TRBJ2-2
size: -
V: TRBV19
CDR3: CASSPLAVLLTGELFF
DNA: TGTGCCAGTAGCCCACTAGCGGTCCTCCTCACCGGGGAGCTGTTTTTT

D: -
J: TRBJ2-2
size: -
V: TRBV5-4
CDR3: CASSPANTGELFF
DNA: TGTGCCAGCAGCCCTGCGAACACCGGGGAGCTGTTTTTT

D: -
J: TRBJ1-4
size: -
V: TRBV27
CDR3: CASSPGQLIEKLFF
DNA: TGTGCCAGCAGCCCAGGGCAACTAATTGAAAAACTGTTTTTT

D: TRBD1
J: TRBJ2-1
size: -
V: TRBV6-5
CDR3: CASSYGQGESNEQFF
DNA: TGTGCCAGCAGTTACGGGCAGGGGGAATCGAATGAGCAGTTCTTC

D: -
J: TRBJ1-1
size: few
V: TRBV28
CDR3: CASSPSGENTEAFF
DNA: TGTGCCAGCAGTCCCTCAGGGGAGAACACTGAAGCTTTCTTT

D: -
J: TRBJ2-1
size: -
V: TRBV28
CDR3: CASSLISTHNEQFF
DNA: TGTGCCAGCAGTTTAATCTCGACACACAATGAGCAGTTCTTC

D: TRBD1
J: TRBJ1-1
size: -
V: TRBV5-1
CDR3: CASSLVPGPGTVTEAFF
DNA: TGCGCCAGCAGCTTGGTCCCCGGTCCCGGGACAGTCACTGAAGCTTTCTTT

D: -
J: TRBJ1-1
size: -
V: TRBV2
CDR3: CASRKTDSSTEAFF
DNA: TGTGCCAGCAGGAAAACGGACAGTTCCACTGAAGCTTTCTTT

D: TRBD2
J: TRBJ2-5
size: -
V: TRBV6-5
CDR3: CASSKGGRAGQTQYF
DNA: TGTGCCAGCTCGAAGGGCGGGAGGGCTGGACAGACCCAGTACTTC

D: TRBD1
J: TRBJ1-4
size: few
V: TRBV4-2
CDR3: CASSQDRQGAFATNEKLFF
DNA: TGTGCCAGCAGCCAAGATCGACAGGGGGCATTTGCAACTAATGAAAAACTGTTTTTT

D: TRBD1
J: TRBJ1-6
size: -
V: TRBV10-3
CDR3: CAIRHQGGNSPLHF
DNA: TGTGCCATCAGACATCAGGGGGGTAATTCACCCCTCCACTTT

D: TRBD1
J: TRBJ2-7
size: few
V: TRBV2
CDR3: CASRRDSGDEQYF
DNA: TGTGCCAGCAGACGGGACAGTGGGGACGAGCAGTACTTC

D: -
J: TRBJ1-2
size: few
V: TRBV6-5
CDR3: CASSKTNNYGYTF
DNA: TGTGCCAGCAGTAAAACCAATAACTATGGCTACACCTTC

D: -
J: TRBJ2-2
size: -
V: TRBV9
CDR3: CASSVDVTNTGELFF
DNA: TGTGCCAGCAGCGTAGACGTGACGAACACCGGGGAGCTGTTTTTT

D: TRBD2
J: TRBJ2-7
size: few
V: TRBV7-2
CDR3: CASSLAGLDDEQYF
DNA: TGTGCCAGCAGCTTAGCGGGACTAGACGACGAGCAGTACTTC

D: -
J: TRBJ2-2
size: -
V: TRBV25-1
CDR3: CASSDSKYGTEFTGELFF
DNA: TGTGCCAGCAGTGATTCTAAATACGGGACGGAGTTCACCGGGGAGCTGTTTTTT

D: -
J: TRBJ2-4
size: -
V: TRBV7-6
CDR3: CASSPGTDKNIQYF
DNA: TGTGCCAGCAGCCCCGGGACTGACAAAAACATTCAGTACTTC

D: -
J: TRBJ2-1
size: few
V: TRBV6-5
CDR3: CASSYPALLSYNEQFF
DNA: TGTGCCAGCAGTTACCCGGCACTACTATCCTACAATGAGCAGTTCTTC

D: TRBD2
J: TRBJ2-2
size: -
V: TRBV9
CDR3: CASSVSGRAGMGELFF
DNA: TGTGCCAGCAGCGTTAGCGGGAGGGCCGGAATGGGGGAGCTGTTTTTT

D: -
J: TRBJ1-1
size: once
V: TRBV5-5
CDR3: CASSLAAGNTEAFF
DNA: TGTGCCAGCAGCTTGGCGGCAGGGAACACTGAAGCTTTCTTT

D: -
J: TRBJ1-2
size: -
V: TRBV7-6
CDR3: CASSQDTANYGYTF
DNA: TGTGCCAGCAGCCAAGATACAGCTAACTATGGCTACACCTTC

D: -
J: TRBJ2-1
size: -
V: TRBV7-3
CDR3: CASSSNRGGRRNEQFF
DNA: TGTGCCAGCAGCTCCAATCGGGGAGGCCGACGCAATGAGCAGTTCTTC

D: TRBD2
J: TRBJ2-7
size: -
V: TRBV5-1
CDR3: CASSLGTSIYEQYF
DNA: TGCGCCAGCAGCTTAGGGACTAGTATCTACGAGCAGTACTTC

D: -
J: TRBJ2-2
size: -
V: TRBV7-3
CDR3: CASSLTPVTYTNTGELFF
DNA: TGTGCCAGCAGCTTAACGCCCGTTACCTACACGAACACCGGGGAGCTGTTTTTT

D: -
J: TRBJ2-2
size: -
V: TRBV28
CDR3: CASRKEGQLRGGGTKATGELFF
DNA: TGTGCCAGCAGAAAAGAGGGACAGCTCCGGGGGGGCGGGACCAAGGCCACCGGGGAGCTGTTTTTT

D: -
J: TRBJ1-3
size: -
V: TRBV4-1
CDR3: CASSQESGQISGNTIYF
DNA: TGCGCCAGCAGCCAAGAATCGGGACAAATCTCTGGAAACACCATATATTTT